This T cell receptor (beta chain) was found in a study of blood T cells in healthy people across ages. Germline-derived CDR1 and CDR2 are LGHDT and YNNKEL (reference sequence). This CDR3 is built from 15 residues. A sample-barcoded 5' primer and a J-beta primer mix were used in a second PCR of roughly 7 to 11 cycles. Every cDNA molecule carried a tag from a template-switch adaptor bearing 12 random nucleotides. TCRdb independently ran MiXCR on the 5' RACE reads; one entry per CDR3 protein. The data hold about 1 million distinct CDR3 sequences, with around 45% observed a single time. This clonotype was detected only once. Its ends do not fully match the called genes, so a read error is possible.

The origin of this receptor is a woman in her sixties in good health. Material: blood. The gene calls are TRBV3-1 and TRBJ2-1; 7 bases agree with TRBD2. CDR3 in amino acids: CACSVGTNSYNEQFF. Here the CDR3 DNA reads TGTGCCTGCAGCGTGGGGACTAACTCCTACAATGAGCAGTTCTTC.